This T cell receptor (beta chain) was identified in a study of blood T cell repertoires in COVID-19. Turning to the study itself: Acute-phase and convalescent COVID-19 samples originated in the United States, Italy and Spain. Sources were T cells, B-cell-depleted T cells, or PBMCs; the material itself was cDNA or gDNA.

The ends were cut back, 6 bases at V and 0 bases at J, with 15 bases in the middle. From germline, CDR1 is SGHRS and CDR2 YFSETQ. This CDR3 is built from 15 residues. In the authors' workflow: By means of reference gene primer amplification, nucleated cell counts were estimated. Profiling relied on immunoSEQ multiplex PCR, and the TCRdb table lists in-frame clones only, not all of them. V and J calls plus clone size are reproduced from that table; the DNA served to infer D and trimming. The repertoire holds just under 350,000 clones, with more than 75% as singletons. The chain links TRBV5-1 to TRBJ1-1; a weak D match, TRBD1 (5 bases). Material for sequencing was peripheral blood. This TCR was recovered from a woman aged 18-29 years who had recovered from COVID-19. This CDR3 is CASTSGEGMNTEAFF. CDR3 nucleotide sequence: TGCGCCAGCACATCCGGGGAGGGGATGAACACTGAAGCTTTCTTT.